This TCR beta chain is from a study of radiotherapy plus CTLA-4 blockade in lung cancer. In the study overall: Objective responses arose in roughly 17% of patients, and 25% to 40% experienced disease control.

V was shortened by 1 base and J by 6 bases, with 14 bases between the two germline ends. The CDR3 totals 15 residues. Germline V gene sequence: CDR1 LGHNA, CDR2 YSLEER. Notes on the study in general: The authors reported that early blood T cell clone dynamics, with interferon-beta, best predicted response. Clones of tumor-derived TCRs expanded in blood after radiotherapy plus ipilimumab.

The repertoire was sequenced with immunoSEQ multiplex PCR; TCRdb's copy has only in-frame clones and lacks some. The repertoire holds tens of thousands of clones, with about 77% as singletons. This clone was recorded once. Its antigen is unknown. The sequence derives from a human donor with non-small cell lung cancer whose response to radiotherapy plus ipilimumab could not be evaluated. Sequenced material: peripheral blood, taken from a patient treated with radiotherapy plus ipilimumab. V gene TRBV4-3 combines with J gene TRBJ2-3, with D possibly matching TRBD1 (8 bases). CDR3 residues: CASSQVGQGGDTQYF. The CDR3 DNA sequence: TGCGCCAGCAGCCAAGTTGGACAGGGAGGGGATACGCAGTATTTT.